Listed here are 32 T cell receptor beta chains from one sample, sequenced in a study of T cell responses to AZD1222 COVID-19 vaccine. Only in-frame clones appear in the TCRdb table, and some are missing; sequencing was by immunoSEQ multiplex PCR. The sample lists roughly 180,000 clones, about nine tenths seen once, with 1.9% in the top ten. The sample here was peripheral blood, taken on day 0 of AZD1222 vaccination. These receptors were collected from an adult in good health.

This clone was seen more than once but under ten times. The chain has TRBV2 and TRBJ2-2; 10 bases align to TRBD2. Germline V gives CDR1 SNHLY, CDR2 FYNNEI. With 5 bases clipped from V and 3 bases from J, the junction kept 15 bases outside the gene matches. The CDR3 sequence is 19 residues long. This chain's CDR3 is CASSPIPTSGKFYTGELFF. CDR3 sequence (DNA): TGTGCCAGCAGTCCCATTCCTACTAGCGGGAAGTTCTACACCGGGGAGCTGTTTTTT. The entire variable domain, with the rest obtained from reference TRBV2 and TRBJ2-2, is as follows: EPEVTQTPSHQVTQMGQEVILRCVPISNHLYFYWYRQILGQKVEFLVSFYNNEISEKSEIFDDQFSVERPDGSNFTLKIRSTKLEDSAMYFCASSPIPTSGKFYTGELFFGEGSRLTVL.

This clone was observed once. V usage is TRBV5-4 and J usage is TRBJ2-5; TRBD2 aligns across 14 bases. Germline CDR1 is SGHNT and CDR2 is YYREEE (reference sequence). The CDR3 runs 18 residues. With V trimmed by 4 bases and J by 4 bases, 12 bases remained unmatched. The CDR3 coding sequence is TGTGCCAGCAGCCAGGGGACTAGCGGGAGCGGGCTGGGAGAGACCCAGTACTTC. It translates to CASSQGTSGSGLGETQYF.

This clone was observed a handful of times. The chain carries TRBV25-1 and TRBJ1-3; 7 nucleotides line up with TRBD1. V was clipped by 3 bases and J by 8 bases; unmatched bases: 1. The CDR3 spans 12 residues. The V gene's germline CDR1 is MGHDK and CDR2 SYGVNS. The DNA for the CDR3 is TGTGCCAGCAGTGACAGGGGGTACACCATATATTTT. Amino acid sequence: CASSDRGYTIYF. Using reference TRBV25-1 and TRBJ1-3 for the parts outside the CDR3, the full variable domain is EADIYQTPRYLVIGTGKKITLECSQTMGHDKMYWYQQDPGMELHLIHYSYGVNSTEKGDLSSESTVSRIRTEHFPLTLESARPSHTSQYLCASSDRGYTIYFGEGSWLTVV.

The chain links TRBV28 to TRBJ1-5, with unresolved D. V lost 5 bases and J lost 5, with 13 bases in between. This CDR3 is built from 14 residues. Looked up from germline, CDR1 is MDHEN and CDR2 is SYDVKM. CDR3 DNA: TGTGCCAGCAGTCCTAAGTCGATCCATCAGCCCCAGCATTTT. This encodes CASSPKSIHQPQHF.

The chain joins TRBV6-1 to TRBJ1-5; D gene ambiguous. This CDR3 has 13 residues. Germline lookup yields CDR1 MNHNS and CDR2 SASEGT. Deletions cut 1 base from V and 7 bases from J, with 8 bases between. CDR3 sequence: CASSEGSGQPQHF. The CDR3 DNA is TGTGCCAGCAGTGAAGGGTCGGGCCAGCCCCAGCATTTT.

The chain joins TRBV27 to TRBJ2-1; D is undetermined. The germline CDR1 and CDR2 sequences are MNHEY and SMNVEV (reference sequence). The CDR3 has 14 residues. V lost 3 bases to trimming and J lost 7 bases, with 13 bases between them. This CDR3 reads CASSFGTGGNEQFF. CDR3 in DNA: TGTGCCAGCAGTTTCGGAACGGGTGGGAATGAGCAGTTCTTC.

In its sample, this clone was seen a few times. V gene TRBV28 combines with J gene TRBJ1-5, with D uncertain. CDR1 MDHEN and CDR2 SYDVKM come from the germline V gene. V was pared by 3 bases and J by 2 bases, with 8 bases between. The CDR3 contains 14 residues. DNA for the CDR3: TGTGCCAGCAGTTTGAGGAGGGGCAATCAGCCCCAGCATTTT. Amino acids: CASSLRRGNQPQHF.

This clone was counted once. The genes are TRBV28 and TRBJ1-5, with D perhaps TRBD1 (6 bases). Germline CDR1 and CDR2: MDHEN and SYDVKM. This CDR3 has 13 amino acids. Trimming cost V 6 bases and J 12 bases, with 18 bases left between them. The DNA of the CDR3 is TGTGCCAGCAGGTACTCCGGACAGTCGGTCCAGCATTTT. Translating gives CASRYSGQSVQHF. The full variable domain, completed using reference TRBV28 and TRBJ1-5, is DVKVTQSSRYLVKRTGEKVFLECVQDMDHENMFWYRQDPGLGLRLIYFSYDVKMKEKGDIPEGYSVSREKKERFSLILESASTNQTSMYLCASRYSGQSVQHFGDGTRLSIL.

This chain joins TRBV11-3 and TRBJ2-5; D not certain. This CDR3 has 13 residues. The V and J ends lost 2 bases and 2 bases respectively, with 6 bases between them. Germline V gene lookup returns CDR1 SGHNT and CDR2 YENEEA. The CDR3 coding sequence is TGTGCCAGCAGCTTACAGGATCAAGAGACCCAGTACTTC. It encodes CASSLQDQETQYF.

The V call is TRBV4-3, the J call TRBJ1-1; D is possibly TRBD1 (6 bases). Germline V gene lookup returns CDR1 LGHNA and CDR2 YSLEER. The CDR3 runs to 13 residues. Trimming shortened V by 4 bases and J by 6 bases, and 12 bases separated the two germline ends. CDR3 sequence: CASSLGGTPEAFF. The CDR3 nucleotides read TGCGCCAGCAGCCTAGGGGGAACCCCTGAAGCTTTCTTT.

This chain links TRBV7-2 with TRBJ1-1; TRBD1 might be the D (5 bases). The CDR3 has 16 residues. V lost 5 bases and J 3 bases, leaving 19 bases between the germline ends. CDR1 and CDR2 (germline): SGHTA, FQGNSA. This CDR3 is CASSPLLIQGDTEAFF. The CDR3 coding sequence is TGTGCCAGCAGCCCCCTATTGATTCAGGGTGACACTGAAGCTTTCTTT.

This clone showed up just once. The chain combines TRBV7-3 with TRBJ1-6, with 7 positions matching TRBD1. The germline V gene encodes CDR1 SGHTA and CDR2 FQGTGA. The V segment lost 8 bases and the J segment 9 bases; nucleotides outside the gene matches: 10. This CDR3 comprises 14 residues. CDR3 sequence reads: CASRRGTEASPLHF. The CDR3 DNA is TGTGCCAGCCGAAGGGGGACAGAAGCTTCACCCCTCCACTTT.

The chain recombines TRBV30 with TRBJ2-3, with D unresolved. This CDR3 comprises 15 residues. Germline values: CDR1 GTSNPN, CDR2 SVGIG (reference sequence). V was cut by 8 bases and J by 2 bases, with 20 bases left in between. The CDR3 loop reads CAGIGVGAPTDTQYF. The CDR3 DNA is TGTGCCGGGATTGGAGTAGGAGCTCCCACAGATACGCAGTATTTT.

The rearrangement uses TRBV11-3 and TRBJ2-3; tentative D call: TRBD2 (6 bases). V lost 1 base and J lost 1, with 24 bases in between. The CDR3 length is 20 residues. Germline lookup yields CDR1 SGHNT and CDR2 YENEEA. The CDR3 DNA follows: TGTGCCAGCAGCTTAGGTTTTGATTGGAGGGGAGAACGAGGCACAGATACGCAGTATTTT. Protein product: CASSLGFDWRGERGTDTQYF. The variable domain in full, with the rest retrieved from reference TRBV11-3 and TRBJ2-3, is EAGVVQSPRYKIIEKKQPVAFWCNPISGHNTLYWYLQNLGQGPELLIRYENEEAVDDSQLPKDRFSAERLKGVDSTLKIQPAELGDSAVYLCASSLGFDWRGERGTDTQYFGPGTRLTVL.

This chain links TRBV19 with TRBJ1-5, with no clear D. From germline, CDR1 is LNHDA and CDR2 SQIVND (reference sequence). With 3 bases removed from V and 0 bases from J, the gap between germline ends came to 9 bases. This CDR3 region has 15 residues. CDR3 nucleotides: TGTGCCAGTAGTATCGGTGATCCTAGCAATCAGCCCCAGCATTTT. Amino acids: CASSIGDPSNQPQHF.

V and J are TRBV29-1 and TRBJ2-1; TRBD2 aligns across 14 bases. The germline CDR1 and CDR2 sequences are SQVTM and ANQGSEA. The CDR3 totals 15 residues. The J segment lost 2 bases and the V segment lost 6 bases, leaving 3 bases of the junction unmatched. CDR3 amino acids: CSVGLAGGPYNEQFF. The CDR3 coding sequence is TGCAGCGTCGGACTAGCGGGAGGCCCCTACAATGAGCAGTTCTTC.

CDR3 region: CASSQDFPPGGEKLFF. CDR3 coding DNA: TGCGCCAGCAGCCAAGATTTCCCCCCAGGGGGGGAAAAACTGTTTTTT. The genes are TRBV4-3 and TRBJ1-4; TRBD1 agrees at 7 bases. V gave up 0 bases and J gave up 8 bases; unmatched junction bases: 9. CDR1 LGHNA and CDR2 YSLEER come from the germline V gene. The length of the CDR3 is 16 residues.

The rearrangement links TRBV9 to TRBJ1-6; the D is unclear. This CDR3 comprises 14 residues. The germline V gene has CDR1 SGDLS and CDR2 YYNGEE. V gave up 0 bases and J gave up 7 bases, with 8 bases separating them. The CDR3 coding sequence is TGTGCCAGCAGCGTAGACGGACGCAATTCACCCCTCCACTTT. Translating gives CASSVDGRNSPLHF.

This rearrangement joins TRBV4-3 to TRBJ2-3, with D perhaps matching TRBD1 or TRBD2 (5 bases each). The germline CDR1 and CDR2 sequences are LGHNA and YSLEER. The V end lost 0 bases, the J end lost 7 bases, and 14 bases lay between the germline ends. The CDR3 contains 15 residues. In DNA form, the CDR3 reads TGCGCCAGCAGCCAAGATCGGGACGCAAGCAATACGCAGTATTTT. This translates into CASSQDRDASNTQYF.

The genes are TRBV5-1 and TRBJ1-3; D call uncertain. Germline CDR1 SGHRS, CDR2 YFSETQ. This CDR3 has 16 amino acids. V was clipped by 4 bases and J by 0 bases, with 14 bases between them. The CDR3 region is CASSEHPATSGNTIYF. The DNA of the CDR3 is TGCGCCAGCAGCGAGCACCCAGCGACCTCTGGAAACACCATATATTTT. Together with reference TRBV5-1 and TRBJ1-3, the CDR3 gives the full variable domain: KAGVTQTPRYLIKTRGQQVTLSCSPISGHRSVSWYQQTPGQGLQFLFEYFSETQRNKGNFPGRFSGRQFSNSRSEMNVSTLELGDSALYLCASSEHPATSGNTIYFGEGSWLTVV.

This sequence joins TRBV12-3 or TRBV12-4 and TRBJ1-1; 11 bases align to TRBD1. Trimming at V came to 4 bases and at J to 6 bases, leaving 1 base not matched to a gene. The CDR3 length is 13 residues. CDR3 DNA: TGTGCCAGCAGTTGGACAGGGGGCTCTGAAGCTTTCTTT. It is translated as CASSWTGGSEAFF.

The V call is TRBV6-5, the J call TRBJ1-1; perhaps TRBD1 as D (6 bases). Trimming left V 7 bases short and J 6 bases short, with 15 bases between. CDR1 MNHEY and CDR2 SVGAGI come from the germline V gene. This CDR3 contains 13 residues. DNA of the CDR3: TGTGCCAGCAACCAGAACAGGGATGCTGAAGCTTTCTTT. This sequence encodes CASNQNRDAEAFF.

This chain connects TRBV5-4 to TRBJ2-3; unclear D gene. The germline V gene encodes CDR1 SGHNT and CDR2 YYREEE (reference sequence). V was clipped by 3 bases and J by 0 bases, with 11 bases between them. The CDR3 length is 15 residues. The CDR3 DNA is TGTGCCAGCAGCTGGGTCTCCCCTAGCACAGATACGCAGTATTTT. Residues: CASSWVSPSTDTQYF.

The chain uses TRBV1 and TRBJ2-5; the table calls TRBD2, which could not be checked here. TRBV1 is noted as a pseudogene. The CDR3 has 16 residues. The CDR3 sequence: CTSSPEGEGIQETQYF. The CDR3 coding sequence is TGCACCAGCAGCCCAGAGGGGGAGGGGATTCAAGAGACCCAGTACTTC.

This clone has a handful of counts. V usage is TRBV5-1 and J usage is TRBJ2-7; a weak D match, TRBD2 (5 bases). The germline V gene encodes CDR1 SGHRS and CDR2 YFSETQ. This CDR3 region has 13 residues. Trimming pared 7 bases from V and 0 bases from J, leaving 11 bases between. CDR3 sequence reads: CASATGSSYEQYF. The CDR3 DNA reads as TGCGCCAGCGCAACGGGGAGCTCCTACGAGCAGTACTTC.

The V and J genes are TRBV14 and TRBJ1-2; D may be TRBD1 (6 bases). This CDR3 region has 13 residues. The germline V and J ends were trimmed by 4 bases and 5 bases, with 11 bases remaining between them. Germline V CDR1 and CDR2: SGHDN, FVKESK. This CDR3 is CASSPGRGYGYTF. The CDR3 DNA sequence: TGTGCCAGCAGCCCGGGCAGGGGTTATGGCTACACCTTC.

This clone appeared once. CDR3 coding DNA: TGTGCCAGCAGTAGGGGCAGGGTACCTGAAGCTTTCTTT. As protein: CASSRGRVPEAFF. The chain has TRBV12-3 or TRBV12-4 and TRBJ1-1; D is perhaps TRBD1 (5 bases). This CDR3 spans 13 amino acids. Between the trimmed V and J ends, which lost 5 bases and 6 bases, there was a span of 13 bases.

V gene TRBV29-1 combines with J gene TRBJ2-2; D might be TRBD1 (6 bases). The germline V gene has CDR1 SQVTM and CDR2 ANQGSEA. The CDR3 spans 16 residues. Trimming took 7 bases from V and 0 from J, leaving 18 bases between them. The CDR3: CSAENSRGANTGELFF. The CDR3 coding sequence is TGCAGCGCCGAGAATTCCAGGGGTGCGAACACCGGGGAGCTGTTTTTT.

The CDR3 region is CASSKDRNTEAFF. The CDR3 DNA is TGTGCCAGCAGTAAAGACAGGAACACTGAAGCTTTCTTT. This sequence joins TRBV2 and TRBJ1-1; a possible D gene is TRBD1 (5 bases). The CDR3 covers 13 residues. In germline, CDR1 is SNHLY, CDR2 FYNNEI. With 5 bases removed from V and 1 base from J, the gap between germline ends came to 8 bases. Based on the CDR3 plus reference TRBV2 and TRBJ1-1, the full variable domain is EPEVTQTPSHQVTQMGQEVILRCVPISNHLYFYWYRQILGQKVEFLVSFYNNEISEKSEIFDDQFSVERPDGSNFTLKIRSTKLEDSAMYFCASSKDRNTEAFFGQGTRLTVV.

V gene TRBV24-1 combines with J gene TRBJ1-5, with 7 bases that match TRBD1. Looked up from germline, CDR1 is KGHDR and CDR2 is SFDVKD. The CDR3 sequence is 17 residues long. Germline trimming cut 3 bases from V and 4 bases from J; bases unmatched to any gene: 11. CDR3 sequence (DNA): TGTGCCACCAGTGATGGACGGGACAGTCCCTTTAATCAGCCCCAGCATTTT. Its translation: CATSDGRDSPFNQPQHF.

The chain recombines TRBV7-8 with TRBJ2-5; 9 bases are shared with TRBD2. CDR1 SGHVS and CDR2 FQNEAQ come from the germline V gene. The J segment lost 5 bases and the V segment lost 4 bases, leaving 8 bases of the junction unmatched. This CDR3 region has 15 residues. The CDR3 DNA reads as TGTGCCAGCAGCTCAGGGACTAGCCGGTCGGAGACCCAGTACTTC. This codes for CASSSGTSRSETQYF.

The chain links TRBV11-3 to TRBJ1-5; D unclear. The CDR3 is 15 residues long. CDR1 is SGHNT and CDR2 is YENEEA in the germline V gene. The ends were cut back, 1 base at V and 2 bases at J, with 9 bases in the middle. The CDR3 DNA reads as TGTGCCAGCAGCTTAGGCACCCGACGCAATCAGCCCCAGCATTTT. Its protein product is CASSLGTRRNQPQHF.